This TCR beta chain came from a study of CD8 T cells in Susac syndrome (dated by TCRdb to between 2018 and 2020). Turning to the overall study: Whether CD8+ T cell activation and differentiation in Susac syndrome was antigen driven was tested using repertoire sequencing. The clonality of the CD8+ T cell repertoire was compared across 12 healthy donors, some 14 Susac syndrome patients and around 16 multiple sclerosis patients.

CDR3 length: 14 amino acids, cysteine to phenylalanine. The DNA shown is the 42-base CDR3, in frame from base 1. Via the germline V gene, CDR1 is SQVTM and CDR2 ANQGSEA. V lost 2 bases and J lost 6 bases, and the count of bases not matched to a germline gene is 5. The paper's findings and limits, for the study overall: The TCR sequencing and HLA analysis was acknowledged to have included a relatively small number of individuals.

As concerns this clonotype: Its antigen remains unidentified. Base qualities were left out, and no much larger clone turns up one base away.

RNA was extracted using the RNeasy kit, and roughly 0.5 to 1 ug of the RNA was reverse transcribed with random hexamers. The immunoSEQ multiplex PCR assay, which covers 54 Vbeta and 13 Jbeta segments, was used to amplify TCR beta CDR3 regions. To correct PCR amplification bias, a synthetic template baseline was used for both primer optimization and computational correction. As for the authors' bioinformatics: Only productive sequences were kept, with reads annotated to V, D and J genes according to IMGT and analyzed in immunoSEQ Analyzer. Clonality was computed as one minus Shannon entropy normalized by log2 of the number of productive unique sequences. Public and private clones were assessed among the 100 most prevalent clones of each patient and control. Clones were defined as Susac-specific when absent from the healthy and MS cohorts, from fewer than 1,200 published viral clones and from other ImmuneACCESS disease sequences. The public reads were quality trimmed at Q25 with fastp and then assembled into clones with MiXCR by TCRdb, keeping productive beta chains. Under each unique CDR3 protein, matching rows form one entry showing the most common genes and DNA. The V and J calls and clone size are TCRdb's, not the authors'. This sample holds 45,000 to 55,000 distinct CDR3 sequences; over 85% were observed only once. The ten largest clones take up approximately 0.53% of the sample.

High-throughput TCR beta sequencing profiled peripheral blood CD8+ and CD4+ T cells from healthy donors, Susac syndrome patients and multiple sclerosis patients. Healthy donors were included as age- and sex-matched controls. Bulk CD8+ and CD4+ T cells were purified by magnetic negative isolation, whereas CD8+ TEMRA cells were enriched by FACS. Blood was drawn into EDTA tubes, processed within 24 hours, and PBMCs were isolated by density gradient centrifugation. PBMCs destined for TCR sequencing were cryopreserved in liquid nitrogen and later thawed in a 37 °C water bath. A purity of at least 90% was achieved for sorted or isolated CD4+, CD8+ and CD8+ TEMRA cells.

The chain couples TRBV29-1 to TRBJ2-2, with 8 central nucleotides matching TRBD1. Sequencing used CD8+ T cells from PBMCs. This clonotype was sampled from a human donor in good health. The CDR3 protein is CSVEWTGRAGELFF. The DNA reads as follows: TGCAGCGTTGAATGGACAGGGCGAGCCGGGGAGCTGTTTTTT.